The T cell receptor (beta chain) under discussion was sequenced for a study of blood T cells in healthy people across ages. Germline V gene sequence: CDR1 MNHEY, CDR2 SMNVEV (reference sequence). The ends were cut back, 6 bases at V and 1 base at J, with 11 bases in the middle. The CDR3 contains 14 residues. Sample-barcoded 5' priming and a J-beta primer mix drove a second PCR of about 6 to 12 cycles. In TCRdb, the 5' RACE reads were re-called with MiXCR into one record per CDR3 protein. The sample records around 1,500,000 distinct CDR3 sequences, 35% to 45% being singletons. This TCR was recovered from a woman under 30 in good health. The genes are TRBV27 and TRBJ2-3, with D uncertain. The specimen sequenced was blood. The CDR3 nucleotides are TGTGCCAGCAGGTTGGGAATAGGCACAGATACGCAGTATTTT. Its protein is CASRLGIGTDTQYF.